The present TCR beta chain was sequenced within a study of blood T cell repertoires in COVID-19. Generated by immunoSEQ multiplex PCR, the TCRdb table keeps only in-frame clones and is missing some. The data contain 190,000 or so clones, just under 85% of them seen just once; the ten biggest clones take up about 6.9%. Germline V gene sequence: CDR1 SGHAT, CDR2 FQNNGV. The ends were cut back, 6 bases at V and 2 bases at J, with 11 bases in the middle. The CDR3 loop spans 13 amino acids. This rearrangement joins TRBV11-2 to TRBJ2-7, with D tentatively TRBD2 (6 bases). Sequenced sample: peripheral blood. The clonotype was recovered from a human donor with acute or convalescent COVID-19. The donor label of this sample is uncertain. This CDR3 reads CASRSGFTYEQYF. In DNA form, the CDR3 reads TGTGCCAGCAGGAGCGGGTTTACCTACGAGCAGTACTTC.